This entry lists 13 T cell receptor beta chains sequenced from one sample in a study of shared clonotypes between healthy human individuals. Libraries were prepared by immunoSEQ multiplex PCR; TCRdb keeps only in-frame clonotypes and omits some of them. The sample yields approximately 2.3 million clones, just over 90% seen once. Sequenced sample: naive CD4+ T cells from PBMCs. The subset is: CD45RA+ positively selected. These receptor sequences come from a man between 18 and 35 years old in good health. Some clones in this sample may be carry-over from other donors' samples.

The rearrangement joins TRBV9 to TRBJ2-2; 10 bases align to TRBD2. CDR3 length: 17 amino acids. Germline trimming cut 0 bases from V and 7 bases from J; bases unmatched to any gene: 9. The germline CDR1 and CDR2 sequences are SGDLS and YYNGEE. For the CDR3, the DNA is TGTGCCAGCAGCGTAGGCCCCAGCGGGAGGGGAGGCGGGGAGCTGTTTTTT. Its translation is CASSVGPSGRGGGELFF.

The genes are TRBV18 and TRBJ2-7; the D call may be TRBD1 or TRBD2 (5 bases each). Germline V lookup: CDR1 KGHSH, CDR2 LQKENI. V gave up 1 base and J gave up 2 bases, with 12 bases separating them. The CDR3 covers 15 residues. CDR3 residues: CASSPQGTYTYEQYF. The CDR3 DNA follows: TGTGCCAGCTCACCACAAGGGACGTACACCTACGAGCAGTACTTC.

This clone was seen only once. The chain is built from TRBV5-1 and TRBJ2-3; 12 nucleotides align to TRBD2. CDR3 length equals 15 residues. In germline, CDR1 is SGHRS, CDR2 YFSETQ. V was pared by 4 bases and J by 4 bases, with 4 bases of the junction left unmatched. In DNA form, the CDR3 reads TGCGCCAGCAGCCAAGGACTAGCGGGACCAGATACGCAGTATTTT. Translated: CASSQGLAGPDTQYF.

J is TRBJ1-6 and V is TRBV2; no clear D. Trimming shortened V by 2 bases and J by 12 bases, and 8 bases separated the two germline ends. CDR3 length equals 12 residues. CDR1 is SNHLY and CDR2 is FYNNEI in the germline V gene. In nucleotides, the CDR3 is TGTGCCAGCAGTGAACCAGGCGTACCCCTCCACTTT. Its protein product is CASSEPGVPLHF.

This chain joins TRBV10-3 and TRBJ2-5, with 8 bases matching TRBD1. V lost 4 bases to trimming and J lost 1 base; unmatched junction nucleotides: 11. CDR1 and CDR2 (germline): ENHRY, SYGVKD. The CDR3 spans 17 residues. CDR3 DNA: TGTGCCATCAGTGGGGGTAGGACAGGGTTGGCCCAAGAGACCCAGTACTTC. Amino acids: CAISGGRTGLAQETQYF.

This sequence joins TRBV7-2 and TRBJ1-3; 7 bases match TRBD1. J lost 4 bases, V lost 3 bases, and 6 bases had no gene match. Germline CDR1 SGHTA, CDR2 FQGNSA. This CDR3 region has 15 residues. The CDR3 loop reads CASSFTGTAGNTIYF. The DNA of the CDR3 is TGTGCCAGCAGCTTTACCGGGACAGCCGGAAACACCATATATTTT.

V and J are TRBV28 and TRBJ2-7; 12 nucleotides agree with TRBD2. The length of the CDR3 is 18 residues. Germline loops: CDR1 MDHEN, CDR2 SYDVKM. After removal of 4 bases from V and 0 bases from J, the junction contained 10 bases not matched to a gene. CDR3 sequence: CASSSLAGGPGFSYEQYF. CDR3 nucleotides: TGTGCCAGCAGTTCTCTAGCGGGAGGGCCGGGTTTCTCCTACGAGCAGTACTTC.

In DNA, the CDR3 is TGTGCCAGCAGCTCCCCTCTTGGGGAGACCCAGTACTTC. It encodes CASSSPLGETQYF. V and J are TRBV28 and TRBJ2-5; D gene ambiguous. Trimming cost V 6 bases and J 5 bases, with 13 bases left between them. The CDR3 has 13 residues. The germline V gene has CDR1 MDHEN and CDR2 SYDVKM. The variable domain in full, with the rest retrieved from reference TRBV28 and TRBJ2-5, is DVKVTQSSRYLVKRTGEKVFLECVQDMDHENMFWYRQDPGLGLRLIYFSYDVKMKEKGDIPEGYSVSREKKERFSLILESASTNQTSMYLCASSSPLGETQYFGPGTRLLVL.

The rearrangement links TRBV29-1 to TRBJ2-3; D could derive from TRBD1 or TRBD2 (6 bases each). This CDR3 is 14 amino acids long. Trimming removed 6 bases from V and 2 bases from J, with 15 bases in between. Germline assignment: CDR1 SQVTM and CDR2 ANQGSEA. The CDR3 DNA reads as TGCAGCGTCCGGGGGCTTGGGGACACAGATACGCAGTATTTT. Protein product: CSVRGLGDTDTQYF.

Concerning this clone itself: No DNA is shown, since the ends of the CDR3 on it are uncertain; the CDR3 is the one TCRdb lists. The V and J genes are TRBV5-1 and TRBJ2-7. From germline, CDR1 is SGHRS and CDR2 YFSETQ. The CDR3 has 16 residues if both end residues are counted. CDR3 loop: CASSLASGQGAYEQYF.

V usage is TRBV4-2 and J usage is TRBJ1-4, with a weak D call TRBD1 (5 bases). The V end lost 3 bases, the J end lost 8 bases, and 16 bases lay between the germline ends. Germline V gene sequence: CDR1 LGHNA, CDR2 YNFKEQ. CDR3 length equals 15 residues. The CDR3: CASSQETGVSEKLFF. DNA of the CDR3: TGTGCCAGCAGCCAGGAAACAGGAGTTTCCGAAAAACTGTTTTTT.

CDR3 nucleotide sequence: TGTGCCAGCAGCCAGACTAGCGGGAGGGCCTCAGATACGCAGTATTTT. This translates into CASSQTSGRASDTQYF. The chain has TRBV4-2 and TRBJ2-3; 14 positions match TRBD2. Germline assignment: CDR1 LGHNA and CDR2 YNFKEQ. V lost 3 bases, J lost 4 bases, and 3 bases stayed unmatched. The CDR3 loop spans 16 amino acids.

This sequence joins TRBV9 and TRBJ2-7; tentative D call: TRBD1 (6 bases). Germline-derived CDR1 and CDR2 are SGDLS and YYNGEE. This CDR3 has 15 residues. V was shortened by 0 bases and J by 6 bases, with 16 bases between the two germline ends. The CDR3 DNA reads TGTGCCAGCAGCGTAGCGTCAGGGGTATCCCGCGAGCAGTACTTC. Protein product: CASSVASGVSREQYF.